What follows are 5 T cell receptor beta chains derived from one specimen sequenced in a study of cytotoxic CD8 clonotypes in ibrutinib-treated CLL. Only in-frame clones appear in the TCRdb table, and some are missing; sequencing was by immunoSEQ multiplex PCR. The repertoire holds approximately 350,000 clones, roughly 70% seen once, with roughly 6% in the top ten. The input for sequencing was PBMCs, taken after 36 months of ibrutinib treatment. The source is a human donor with chronic lymphocytic leukemia.

V is TRBV2 and J is TRBJ2-7; TRBD1 might be the D (5 bases). The CDR3 totals 17 residues. V was clipped by 8 bases and J by 0 bases, with 23 bases between them. Germline lookup yields CDR1 SNHLY and CDR2 FYNNEI. The CDR3 DNA sequence: TGTGCCAGCTTCAGGACAAGGTCTTCGGTCCCCTCCTACGAGCAGTACTTC. This translates into CASFRTRSSVPSYEQYF.

The rearrangement uses TRBV9 and TRBJ2-3; 7 nucleotides line up with TRBD2. CDR3 length: 16 amino acids. Germline CDR1 reads SGDLS; CDR2 reads YYNGEE. V gave up 2 bases and J gave up 0 bases; unmatched junction bases: 6. The CDR3 DNA follows: TGTGCCAGCAGCGTCCCGGCGGGGGTAAGCACAGATACGCAGTATTTT. Translated, it gives CASSVPAGVSTDTQYF.

The V and J genes are TRBV9 and TRBJ2-3; D possibly uses TRBD1 or TRBD2 (5 bases each). The V gene's germline CDR1 is SGDLS and CDR2 YYNGEE. V lost 5 bases and J lost 2, with 12 bases in between. The CDR3 length is 14 residues. The CDR3 loop reads CASREADNTDTQYF. The DNA for the CDR3 is TGTGCCAGCAGGGAGGCGGACAACACAGATACGCAGTATTTT.

This clone has only one observation. The chain recombines TRBV2 with TRBJ2-3; 10 bases align to TRBD2. Trimming cost V 1 base and J 9 bases; bases outside gene matches: 10. From germline, CDR1 is SNHLY and CDR2 FYNNEI. The CDR3 has 16 amino acids. The CDR3 loop is CASSEEGLAAPNTQYF. The CDR3 region has the DNA TGTGCCAGCAGTGAAGAAGGACTAGCGGCCCCGAACACGCAGTATTTT. Looking up the rest from reference TRBV2 and TRBJ2-3 gives the full variable domain: EPEVTQTPSHQVTQMGQEVILRCVPISNHLYFYWYRQILGQKVEFLVSFYNNEISEKSEIFDDQFSVERPDGSNFTLKIRSTKLEDSAMYFCASSEEGLAAPNTQYFGPGTRLTVL.

The rearrangement links TRBV29-1 to TRBJ2-1; D unclear. CDR3 length: 13 amino acids. Germline V CDR1 and CDR2: SQVTM, ANQGSEA. V was clipped by 0 bases and J by 5 bases, with 8 bases between them. The CDR3 here is CSVEDGQHNEQFF. In DNA form, the CDR3 reads TGCAGCGTTGAAGACGGGCAGCACAATGAGCAGTTCTTC.